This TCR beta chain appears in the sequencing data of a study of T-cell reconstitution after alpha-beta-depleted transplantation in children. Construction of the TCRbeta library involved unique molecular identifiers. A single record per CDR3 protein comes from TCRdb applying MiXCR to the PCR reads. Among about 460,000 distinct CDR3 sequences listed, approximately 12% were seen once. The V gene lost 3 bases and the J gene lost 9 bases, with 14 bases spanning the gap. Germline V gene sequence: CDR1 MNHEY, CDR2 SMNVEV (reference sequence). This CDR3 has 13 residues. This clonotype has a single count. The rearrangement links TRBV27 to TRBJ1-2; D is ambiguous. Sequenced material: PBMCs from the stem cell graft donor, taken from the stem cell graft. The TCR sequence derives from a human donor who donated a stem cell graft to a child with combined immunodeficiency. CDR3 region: CASSFREGDSYTF. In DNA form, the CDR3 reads TGTGCCAGCAGTTTCCGGGAGGGAGATAGCTACACCTTC.